This T cell receptor beta chain stems from a study of CD8 T cells in Susac syndrome (dated by TCRdb to between 2019 and 2020). Regarding the study in general: The study used repertoire sequencing to test whether antigen drove CD8+ T cell activation and differentiation in Susac syndrome. General study outcomes and caveats: The study acknowledged that relatively few individuals were included in the TCR sequencing and HLA analysis.

High-throughput TCR beta sequencing profiled peripheral blood CD8+ and CD4+ T cells from healthy donors, Susac syndrome patients and multiple sclerosis patients. The healthy donors served as controls matched for age and sex. Bulk CD8+ and CD4+ T cells were purified by magnetic negative isolation, while CD8+ TEMRA cells were enriched using FACS. Blood was collected in EDTA tubes and processed within 24 hours, with PBMCs isolated through density gradient centrifugation. PBMCs destined for TCR sequencing were cryopreserved in liquid nitrogen and later thawed in a 37 °C water bath. A purity of at least 90% was achieved for sorted or isolated CD4+, CD8+ and CD8+ TEMRA cells. With regard to this clonotype: Its antigen is unknown. Within one base of it there is no much larger clone, and no base qualities were kept.

CDR1 and CDR2 (LGHDT, YNNKEL) derive from the germline V gene (reference sequence). CDR3 length: 15 amino acids, cysteine to phenylalanine. Just CDR3 DNA is preserved here, 45 bases in frame from base 1. The V and J ends are trimmed by 4 bases and 4 bases, leaving 15 bases between them. RNA was extracted using the RNeasy kit, and roughly 0.5 to 1 ug of the RNA was reverse transcribed with random hexamers. The immunoSEQ multiplex PCR assay, covering 54 Vbeta and 13 Jbeta segments, was used to amplify TCR beta CDR3 regions. PCR amplification bias was corrected using a synthetic template baseline for primer optimization and computational correction. In the source study's methods: Only productive sequences were kept, with reads annotated to V, D and J genes according to IMGT and analyzed in immunoSEQ Analyzer. Clonality was computed as one minus Shannon entropy normalized by log2 of the number of productive unique sequences. Public and private clones were assessed among the 100 most prevalent clones of each patient and control. Clones were defined as Susac-specific when absent from the healthy and MS cohorts, from over 950 published viral clones and from other ImmuneACCESS disease sequences. The raw public reads went through TCRdb reprocessing: fastp at Q25, MiXCR clone calling, in-frame beta chains kept. Identical CDR3 proteins give one entry, which carries the most common genes and DNA. TCRdb's processing, not the authors', yielded these V and J calls. The sample table lists roughly 120,000 distinct CDR3 sequences, less than 95% of them with a count of one. The ten most abundant clones make up about 0.098% of the sample.

Rearrangement joined TRBV3-1 to TRBJ2-3; tentative D gene TRBD2, with 6 bases matching. The sequence came from a human donor in good health. Sequencing was carried out using CD4+ T cells from PBMCs. The bases are TGTGCCAGCAGCCCCGGGAGTGGGAACGCAGATACGCAGTATTTT. Its product reads: CASSPGSGNADTQYF.